This T cell receptor (beta chain) was profiled in a study of control samples from healthy donors and cancer patients. The germline V gene encodes CDR1 SEHNR and CDR2 FQNEAQ (reference sequence). Germline trimming cut 5 bases from V and 6 bases from J; bases unmatched to any gene: 9. The CDR3 has 15 residues. The assay was immunoSEQ multiplex PCR, and TCRdb's table has in-frame clones only and misses some. The repertoire includes more than 75,000 clones, roughly 80% of them detected once, and 38% sits in the top ten. This sequence originates from a man between 70 and 80 years old with lung cancer. The chain carries TRBV7-9 and TRBJ2-1; the match to TRBD1 covers 8 bases. The source material was PBMCs. The CDR3 is CASSPPGTGANEQFF. The CDR3 bases are TGTGCCAGCAGCCCTCCCGGGACAGGAGCCAATGAGCAGTTCTTC.